This TCR beta chain emerged from a study of PD-1 blockade in classical Hodgkin lymphoma. Regarding the study as a whole: By cycle point C4D1, TCR diversity had risen significantly in CD4+ cells (but not CD8+ cells). The causes of the repertoire differences, possibly disease activity or prior therapy, remain undefined.

For this clone: Antigen unknown.

The V end was cut by 0 bases, the J end by 7 bases, with 6 bases between. This CDR3 spans 12 amino acids. Germline V gene sequence: CDR1 SEHNR, CDR2 FQNEAQ (reference sequence). Time point of the sample: cycle 4 day 1 (C4D1), after less than 7 weeks of nivolumab. Brentuximab vedotin exposure varied among the patients, all of whom had relapsed after autologous stem cell transplantation. Only in-frame clones appear in the TCRdb table, and some are missing; sequencing was by immunoSEQ multiplex PCR. The sample lists more than 15,000 clones; roughly 80% were seen once. The J gene is TRBJ1-2, the V gene TRBV7-9, with a weak D call TRBD1 (5 bases). The sequence derives from a human donor with classical Hodgkin lymphoma. The sample was peripheral blood mononuclear cells (PBMCs), taken before the fourth cycle of nivolumab. The CDR3 DNA is TGTGCCAGCAGCTTAGCTGGGACTGGCTACACCTTC. It yields the protein CASSLAGTGYTF.